This TCR beta chain was profiled in a study of cytomegalovirus exposure and HLA in healthy donors. Findings of the study overall: Rarity marked most TCR sequences, yet some public TCRs occurred in many donors. That first-cohort TCR clusters tended to co-occur in the 90 to 150 validation repertoires was found in a later analysis.

This clone was recorded a few times. Its antigen remains unknown. Only in-frame clones appear in the TCRdb table, and some are missing; sequencing was by immunoSEQ multiplex PCR. The sample has around 120,000 clones, about 90% seen once. The germline V gene encodes CDR1 MNHEY and CDR2 SMNVEV (reference sequence). This CDR3 contains 12 residues. The ends were cut back, 10 bases at V and 6 bases at J, with 15 bases in the middle. The receptor's source is a woman aged 18-29 years in good health and CMV-seronegative. The J gene is TRBJ1-2, the V gene TRBV27; D ambiguous. The specimen was PBMCs. CDR3 nucleotide sequence: TGTGCCACCTGGACGAGGGTTAATGGCTACACCTTC. Translating gives CATWTRVNGYTF.